The 17 T cell receptor beta chains listed next were all sequenced from one sample in a study of shared clonotypes between healthy human individuals. TCRdb's table, derived via immunoSEQ multiplex PCR, lists solely in-frame clones and lacks some. The sample gives around 2.3 million clones, around 95% of which show up once; approximately 0.13% is in the top ten. The sequenced material came from naive CD4+ T cells sorted from blood. Subset of the sample: CD45RA+ positively selected. The receptors stem from a man younger than 35 in good health.

CDR3 bases: TGTGCCAGCAGCTTGGACAGTGGGACTGAAGCTTTCTTT. It yields the protein CASSLDSGTEAFF. V gene TRBV7-3 combines with J gene TRBJ1-1, with D possibly TRBD1 on 6 matching bases. This CDR3 region has 13 residues. V lost 3 bases to trimming and J lost 5 bases, with 10 bases between them. Germline CDR1 is SGHTA and CDR2 is FQGTGA. Full variable domain (outside the CDR3, taken from reference TRBV7-3 and TRBJ1-1): GAGVSQTPSNKVTEKGKYVELRCDPISGHTALYWYRQSLGQGPEFLIYFQGTGAADDSGLPNDRFFAVRPEGSVSTLKIQRTERGDSAVYLCASSLDSGTEAFFGQGTRLTVV.

V gene TRBV5-1 combines with J gene TRBJ2-1, with 8 bases identical to TRBD2. With 3 bases clipped from V and 7 bases from J, the junction kept 9 bases outside the gene matches. The CDR3 length is 15 residues. Per germline, CDR1 SGHRS and CDR2 YFSETQ. CDR3 sequence (DNA): TGCGCCAGCAGCTACGGAGCGGGAGTAAAGAATGAGCAGTTCTTC. Translating gives CASSYGAGVKNEQFF.

The chain has TRBV4-1 and TRBJ2-2; D ambiguous. V lost 5 bases, J lost 2 bases, and 12 bases lay in between. Germline V gene data show CDR1 as MGHRA and CDR2 as YSYEKL. The CDR3 spans 15 residues. CDR3 in DNA: TGCGCCAGCAGCTCCAGACTGCTCAACACCGGGGAGCTGTTTTTT. This codes for CASSSRLLNTGELFF.

The rearrangement uses TRBV5-4 and TRBJ2-3, with TRBD1 matching over 7 bases. The V gene end was trimmed by 0 bases and the J gene end by 0 bases; junction bases not matched to a gene: 7. CDR1 is SGHNT and CDR2 is YYREEE in the germline V gene (reference sequence). The CDR3 loop spans 17 amino acids. The CDR3 loop reads CASSLADRKTSTDTQYF. The CDR3 DNA sequence: TGTGCCAGCAGCTTGGCGGACAGGAAAACTAGCACAGATACGCAGTATTTT.

The V and J genes are TRBV5-6 and TRBJ2-7; TRBD2 agrees at 8 bases. Trimming took 5 bases from V and 2 from J; bases not matched to a gene: 9. Per the germline V gene, CDR1 is SGHDT and CDR2 is YYEEEE. The CDR3 extends over 15 amino acids. In nucleotides, the CDR3 is TGTGCCAGCAGAGCGGGTGCGGGAGGAACCTACGAGCAGTACTTC. It encodes CASRAGAGGTYEQYF.

J is TRBJ1-3 and V is TRBV30; D ambiguous. V lost 3 bases, J lost 8 bases, and 32 bases lay in between. CDR1 is GTSNPN and CDR2 is SVGIG in the germline V gene (reference sequence). The CDR3 is 19 amino acids. CDR3: CAWRPNPRLFTLSAYTIYF. CDR3 nucleotides: TGTGCCTGGAGGCCCAACCCCAGACTCTTCACCTTGAGTGCCTACACCATATATTTT. The whole variable domain, filled in from reference TRBV30 and TRBJ1-3, reads SQTIHQWPATLVQPVGSPLSLECTVEGTSNPNLYWYRQAAGRGLQLLFYSVGIGQISSEVPQNLSASRPQDRQFILSSKKLLLSDSGFYLCAWRPNPRLFTLSAYTIYFGEGSWLTVV.

The chain combines TRBV7-2 with TRBJ2-7; 10 nucleotides agree with TRBD1. Trimming cost V 5 bases and J 2 bases; bases outside gene matches: 6. In germline, CDR1 is SGHTA, CDR2 FQGNSA. The CDR3 has 15 amino acids. The CDR3: CASSLGQGGAYEQYF. In DNA, the CDR3 is TGTGCCAGCAGCCTCGGACAGGGGGGAGCCTACGAGCAGTACTTC.

The rearrangement joins TRBV6-1 to TRBJ1-5; possible D gene TRBD1, 6 bases. CDR3 length: 13 amino acids. Looked up from germline, CDR1 is MNHNS and CDR2 is SASEGT. The V gene lost 0 bases and the J gene lost 13 bases, with 13 bases spanning the gap. For the CDR3, the DNA is TGTGCCAGCAGTGAAGCCAGGGGAGCCCCTCAGCATTTT. It codes for CASSEARGAPQHF.

The rearrangement joins TRBV10-3 to TRBJ2-1; TRBD2 aligns across 14 bases. Germline V gene data show CDR1 as ENHRY and CDR2 as SYGVKD. V lost 0 bases, J lost 4 bases, and 2 bases stayed unmatched. CDR3 size: 17 residues. CDR3 DNA: TGTGCCATCAGTGAGTCGACTAGCGGGAGGGGTTACAATGAGCAGTTCTTC. This translates into CAISESTSGRGYNEQFF.

V gene TRBV5-5 combines with J gene TRBJ1-2; tentatively, D is TRBD1 (5 bases). This CDR3 contains 16 residues. The V end lost 4 bases, the J end lost 2 bases, and 18 bases lay between the germline ends. From germline, CDR1 is SGHKS and CDR2 YYEKEE (reference sequence). CDR3 in DNA: TGTGCCAGCAGCACGACCCCGGGGGGGTCAAACTATGGCTACACCTTC. Translating gives CASSTTPGGSNYGYTF.

A few counts support this clone. The chain carries TRBV20-1 and TRBJ1-1; no reliable D call. Germline V gene data show CDR1 as DFQATT and CDR2 as SNEGSKA (reference sequence). The germline V and J ends were trimmed by 3 bases and 6 bases, with 8 bases remaining between them. The CDR3 is 11 amino acids. CDR3 residues: CSASPQAEAFF. As DNA, the CDR3 is TGCAGTGCTAGCCCGCAGGCTGAAGCTTTCTTT.

This clone was observed once. The chain combines TRBV5-1 with TRBJ1-2, with 7 bases lining up with TRBD1. The CDR3 length is 16 residues. Looked up from germline, CDR1 is SGHRS and CDR2 is YFSETQ. J gave up 7 bases and V 3 bases, and 15 bases lay outside the gene matches. The CDR3 nucleotides read TGCGCCAGCAGCTCAGGCGGGACAGCCGAACCCGCTGGCTACACCTTC. Translating gives CASSSGGTAEPAGYTF.

The rearrangement joins TRBV29-1 to TRBJ2-3; D perhaps matches TRBD2 (6 bases). The V gene's germline CDR1 is SQVTM and CDR2 ANQGSEA. V was shortened by 6 bases and J by 2 bases, with 18 bases between the two germline ends. This CDR3 has 15 amino acids. In DNA, the CDR3 is TGCAGCGTCGCCTCCTGGGGAGGAAACACAGATACGCAGTATTTT. Translated, it gives CSVASWGGNTDTQYF.

The chain is built from TRBV7-9 and TRBJ1-4; 8 bases fit TRBD1. This CDR3 is built from 15 residues. Trimming took 5 bases from V and 6 from J; bases not matched to a gene: 8. Looked up from germline, CDR1 is SEHNR and CDR2 is FQNEAQ (reference sequence). The CDR3 region has the DNA TGTGCCAGCAGCACAAATACAGGGGGTCATGAAAAACTGTTTTTT. This encodes CASSTNTGGHEKLFF. The full variable domain, in which reference TRBV7-9 and TRBJ1-4 provide the parts outside the CDR3, is DTGVSQNPRHKITKRGQNVTFRCDPISEHNRLYWYRQTLGQGPEFLTYFQNEAQLEKSRLLSDRFSAERPKGSFSTLEIQRTEQGDSAMYLCASSTNTGGHEKLFFGSGTQLSVL.

Written as DNA, the CDR3 is TGTGCCAGCAGCTCAGATACAGGGCGTTCCACTGAAGCTTTCTTT. It translates to CASSSDTGRSTEAFF. The genes are TRBV7-2 and TRBJ1-1; weak D call: TRBD1 (6 bases). Trimming removed 4 bases at V and 4 bases at J, with 16 bases between. This CDR3 has 15 amino acids. Looked up from germline, CDR1 is SGHTA and CDR2 is FQGNSA.

The chain is built from TRBV28 and TRBJ1-1, with 7 bases lining up with TRBD1. CDR1 MDHEN and CDR2 SYDVKM come from the germline V gene. Trimming took 6 bases from V and 0 from J; bases not matched to a gene: 7. The length of the CDR3 is 15 residues. The CDR3 sequence: CASRGQILMNTEAFF. CDR3 bases: TGTGCCAGCAGGGGACAGATCCTAATGAACACTGAAGCTTTCTTT.

This chain uses TRBV28 with TRBJ2-1, with TRBD2 matching 9 bases. The germline gives CDR1 MDHEN, CDR2 SYDVKM. The CDR3 spans 16 residues. The junction had 10 bases not matched to a gene; V was cut back by 6 bases and J by 4 bases. The CDR3 DNA reads TGTGCCAGCAGCCGAGCCGGGACTAGCCCATACAATGAGCAGTTCTTC. This gives the protein CASSRAGTSPYNEQFF.